The clone carrying this TCR beta chain was seen more than once but under ten times. Antigen specificity is unknown. This sample is part of a study of CD8 T cells in ankylosing spondylitis. Notes on the study in general: Reportedly, matched ankylosing spondylitis synovial fluid was significantly enriched for disease-linked clones. Made up of 7 to 9 highly homologous variants, a TCR beta motif appeared characteristic of ankylosing spondylitis blood. Earlier authors reported some of these motif variants in reactive arthritis synovial fluid and blood.

Quantitative 5'-RACE with molecular barcodes produced the TCR beta libraries. TCRdb fed the 5' RACE reads into MiXCR, producing one record per CDR3 protein. The sample carries about 390,000 distinct CDR3 sequences, around 22% recorded once. Trimming removed 3 bases at V and 7 bases at J, with 12 bases between. The germline gives CDR1 SNHLY, CDR2 FYNNEI. The CDR3 sequence is 14 residues long. The genes are TRBV2 and TRBJ2-2; either TRBD1 or TRBD2 may supply D (5 bases each). The TCR comes from a male donor with ankylosing spondylitis. Sequencing was performed on blood, either unsorted or a sorted T cell fraction (not recorded which). The chain's CDR3 is CASSEGVRVGELFF. The CDR3, as DNA: TGTGCCAGCAGTGAGGGGGTCCGGGTCGGGGAGCTGTTTTTT.